This T cell receptor beta chain is drawn from a study of T cell repertoires in cytomegalovirus infection (dated by TCRdb to between 2018 and 2020). As for the study more broadly: The peptide stimulations were aimed at well-studied HLA-B-restricted epitopes as well as recently identified HLA-C-restricted CMV epitopes, whose presentation resists viral immunomodulation. Because public TCR beta signatures pointed to carriage of CMV infection together with the matching HLA type, the HLA type of each donor mattered for the analysis. General findings and caveats noted by the study authors: In both this cohort and an independent roughly 350-donor cohort, the cumulative frequency of public TCR beta family members distinguished carriers of CMV infection plus the relevant HLA type. In the ex vivo response, HLA-C-restricted CMV-specific TCR beta clonotypes were dominant, and in two of eight donors the single most frequent clonotype came from this HLA-C-restricted group.

The treatment or condition label, read with the paper, signifies: in vitro stimulation with specific CMV peptide epitopes to enrich CMV-specific T cells. The CDR3 starts with the cysteine, ends with the phenylalanine, and has 11 residues. Only the CDR3 region is kept as DNA, spanning 33 bases read in frame from base 1. CDR1 and CDR2 are drawn from the germline V gene: SQVTM, ANQGSEA. The V end loses 6 bases and the J end loses 8 bases, and a stretch of 10 bases separates them. On this clonotype itself: Its antigen has not been determined. It has no much larger one-base neighbor in the sample; base qualities were not kept.

Sequencer: Illumina HiSeq 1500. The public reads were reprocessed in TCRdb via fastp at Q25 and MiXCR, keeping in-frame beta chains. Under each unique CDR3 protein, matching rows form one entry showing the most common genes and DNA. The sample profile shows 800,000 to 950,000 distinct CDR3 sequences; less than 35% of them were found once. The ten most abundant clones make up roughly 12% of the sample. This receptor was obtained from a human donor in good health (CMV status not recorded). Some clones in this sample may be carry-over from other donors' samples. Sequencing was performed on cultured CD8+ T cells from PBMCs, taken from culture after CMV antigen stimulation. Here the chain combines TRBV29-1 and TRBJ2-2; too little of a D gene remains to name it. The DNA sequence follows: TGCAGCGTACGGGCAGAAGGGGAGCTGTTTTTT. Translated, it reads CSVRAEGELFF.